This TCR beta chain originates from a study of Graves' ophthalmopathy and Graves' hyperthyroidism. Using RNA transcripts, the TCR beta CDR3 regions were amplified. HTBI primers primed a first-round RT-PCR, and a second-round multiplex PCR followed. TCRdb redid the calling of the multiplex PCR reads with MiXCR, one entry per CDR3 protein. The sample has 200,000 to 250,000 distinct CDR3 sequences; less than 30% are singletons. Germline V gene data show CDR1 as MRHNA and CDR2 as SNTAGT. This CDR3 has 15 amino acids. V lost 6 bases and J lost 3; bases outside the gene matches: 9. The sequence came from a man aged 45-65 years with Graves' ophthalmopathy. V is TRBV6-4 and J is TRBJ2-7, with 9 bases fitting TRBD2. Sequenced: peripheral blood. This CDR3 is CASSPTFSGSYEQYF. Here the CDR3 DNA reads TGTGCCAGCAGCCCAACCTTTAGCGGGAGCTACGAGCAGTACTTC.